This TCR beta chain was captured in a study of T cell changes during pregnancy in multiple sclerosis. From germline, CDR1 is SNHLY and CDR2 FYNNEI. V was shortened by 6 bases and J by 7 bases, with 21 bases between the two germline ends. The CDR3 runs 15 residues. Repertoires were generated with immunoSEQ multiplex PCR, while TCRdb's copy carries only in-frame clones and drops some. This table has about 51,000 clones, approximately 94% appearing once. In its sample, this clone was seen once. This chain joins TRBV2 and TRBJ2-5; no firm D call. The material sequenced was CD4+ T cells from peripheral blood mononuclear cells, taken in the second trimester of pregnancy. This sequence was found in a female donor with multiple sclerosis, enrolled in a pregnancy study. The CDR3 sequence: CASRLRPAGPVTQYF. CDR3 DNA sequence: TGTGCCAGCAGGTTACGTCCTGCAGGTCCGGTGACCCAGTACTTC.